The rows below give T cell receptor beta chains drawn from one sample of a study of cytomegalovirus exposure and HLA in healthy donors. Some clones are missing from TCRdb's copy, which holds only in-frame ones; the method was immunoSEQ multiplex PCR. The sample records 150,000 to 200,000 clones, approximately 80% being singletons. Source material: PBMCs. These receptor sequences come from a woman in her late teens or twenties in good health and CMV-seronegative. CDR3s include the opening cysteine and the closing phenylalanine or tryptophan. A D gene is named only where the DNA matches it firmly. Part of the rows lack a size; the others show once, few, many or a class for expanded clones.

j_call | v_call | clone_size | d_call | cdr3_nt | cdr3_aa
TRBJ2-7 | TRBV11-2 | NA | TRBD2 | TGTGCCAGCAGCTGGACTAGGAGCTCCTACGAGCAGTACTTC | CASSWTRSSYEQYF
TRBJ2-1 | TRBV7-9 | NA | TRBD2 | TGTGCCAGCAGCTCGACTAGCGGCTTCTACAATGAGCAGTTCTTC | CASSSTSGFYNEQFF
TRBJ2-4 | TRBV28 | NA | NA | TGTGCCAGCAGTCTAACAGGGCAAGTAGCCAAAAACATTCAGTACTTC | CASSLTGQVAKNIQYF
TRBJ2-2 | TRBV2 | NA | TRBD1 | TGTGCCAGCAGTGAATGGGGGACAGGGGGCGCATCCGGGGAGCTGTTTTTT | CASSEWGTGGASGELFF
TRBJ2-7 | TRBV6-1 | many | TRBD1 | TGTGCCAGCAGTGAGGCGGTCGGGACAGGGGCCTACGAGCAGTACTTC | CASSEAVGTGAYEQYF
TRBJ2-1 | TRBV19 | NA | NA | TGTGCCAGTAGTGACCACTACACCTACAATGAGCAGTTCTTC | CASSDHYTYNEQFF
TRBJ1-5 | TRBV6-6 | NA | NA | TGTGCCAGCAGTCGGGGGGCAGGTCAGCCCCAGCATTTT | CASSRGAGQPQHF
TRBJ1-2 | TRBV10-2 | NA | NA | TGCGCCAGCAGTGGGCAGGGGATCGGCTACACCTTC | CASSGQGIGYTF
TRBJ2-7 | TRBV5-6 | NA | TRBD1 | TGTGCCAGCAGCCCGACAGGGTCCGACGAGCAGTACTTC | CASSPTGSDEQYF
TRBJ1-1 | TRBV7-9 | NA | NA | TGTGCCAGCAGCGAGTACAGCCCGAACACTGAAGCTTTCTTT | CASSEYSPNTEAFF
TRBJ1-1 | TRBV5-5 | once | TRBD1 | TGTGCCAGCAGCCGGGGACAGGCGGGGGCTGAAGCTTTCTTT | CASSRGQAGAEAFF
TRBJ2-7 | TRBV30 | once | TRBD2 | TGTGCCTGGAGCGGGACTAGCGGGAGGGGAAACTACGAGCAGTACTTC | CAWSGTSGRGNYEQYF
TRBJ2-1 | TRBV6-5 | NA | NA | TGTGCCAGCAGTTACGCCAGGGGAAAGAACAATGAGCAGTTCTTC | CASSYARGKNNEQFF
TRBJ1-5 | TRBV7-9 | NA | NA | TGTGCCAGCAGCCGAGAGCAGGGGAATATCAATCAGCCCCAGCATTTT | CASSREQGNINQPQHF
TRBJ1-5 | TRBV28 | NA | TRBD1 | TGTGCCAGCAGTTTACCGGGCACAGGGGGCAATCAGCCCCAGCATTTT | CASSLPGTGGNQPQHF
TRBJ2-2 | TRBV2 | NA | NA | TGTGCCAGCAGTATAACAGGGACCGGGGAGCTGTTTTTT | CASSITGTGELFF
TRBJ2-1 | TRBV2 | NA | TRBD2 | TGTGCCAGCAGGTACGGGACTAGCGCATCCAATGAGCAGTTCTTC | CASRYGTSASNEQFF
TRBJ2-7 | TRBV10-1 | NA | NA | TGCGCCAGCAGTGAGTCGCGATTCTACGAGCAGTACTTC | CASSESRFYEQYF
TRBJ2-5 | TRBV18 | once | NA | TGTGCCAGCTCATCAGCACAGGGAACCCAGTACTTC | CASSSAQGTQYF
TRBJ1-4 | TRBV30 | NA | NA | TGTGCCTGGGGGGCGGGAGTAAGCGAAAAACTGTTTTTT | CAWGAGVSEKLFF
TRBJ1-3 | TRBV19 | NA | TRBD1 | TGTGCCAGTAGTGTACCGACAGGGGCCTCTGGAAACACCATATATTTT | CASSVPTGASGNTIYF
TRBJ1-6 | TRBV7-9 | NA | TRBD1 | TGTGCCAGCAGACGCGACAGGGCCTCTAATTCACCCCTCCACTTT | CASRRDRASNSPLHF
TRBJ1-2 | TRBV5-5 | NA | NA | TGTGCCAGCAGCTTGGGGACAGTTACTAACTATGGCTACACCTTC | CASSLGTVTNYGYTF
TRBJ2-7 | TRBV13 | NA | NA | TGTGCCAGCAGCTCGGGTGCCTACGAGCAGTACTTC | CASSSGAYEQYF
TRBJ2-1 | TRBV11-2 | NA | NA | TGTGCCAGCAGCTTAGGTTTCTCTAGTATCGATGAGCAGTTCTTC | CASSLGFSSIDEQFF
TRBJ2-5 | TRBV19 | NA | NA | TGTGCCAGTAGTATTGGGGGGGGACAACAAGAGACCCAGTACTTC | CASSIGGGQQETQYF
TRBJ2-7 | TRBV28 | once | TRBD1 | TGTGCCAGCCGGACAGGGGTCGGCCACGAGCAGTACTTC | CASRTGVGHEQYF
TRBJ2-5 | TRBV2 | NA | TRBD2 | TGTGCCAGCAGTGAATTACGGCGCGGGAGGGTGAAAGAGACCCAGTACTTC | CASSELRRGRVKETQYF
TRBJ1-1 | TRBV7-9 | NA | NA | TGTTCCAGCAGCATCCCGGGAACCACTGAAGCTTTCTTT | CSSSIPGTTEAFF
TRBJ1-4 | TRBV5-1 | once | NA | TGCGCCAGCAGGTCAGGGGCTGGAAGAGAAAAACTGTTTTTT | CASRSGAGREKLFF
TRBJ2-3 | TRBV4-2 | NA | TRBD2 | TGTGCCAGCAGCCAAGATGGGATAGCGGGGGGACCCACAGATACGCAGTATTTT | CASSQDGIAGGPTDTQYF
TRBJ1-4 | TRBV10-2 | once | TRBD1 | TGCGCCAGCGGGACAGGGAATGAAAAACTGTTTTTT | CASGTGNEKLFF
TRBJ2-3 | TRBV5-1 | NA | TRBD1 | TGCGCCAGCAGCCAACAGGGGTTCGGGACAGATACGCAGTATTTT | CASSQQGFGTDTQYF
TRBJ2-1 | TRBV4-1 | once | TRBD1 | TGCGCCAGCAGCATACTCCGAGGGACAGGTCAAAATGAGCAGTTCTTC | CASSILRGTGQNEQFF
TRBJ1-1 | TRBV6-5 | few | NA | TGTGCCAGCAGTGAAGGGGGAGGGGCAAGAGCTTTCTTT | CASSEGGGARAFF
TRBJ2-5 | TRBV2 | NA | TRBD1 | TGTGCCAGCAGTGGGGTCGGGACAGGGGGCAGGCAAGAGACCCAGTACTTC | CASSGVGTGGRQETQYF
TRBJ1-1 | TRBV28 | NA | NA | TGTGCCAGCAGTTTACCCGGGGGAAGCACTGAAGCTTTCTTT | CASSLPGGSTEAFF
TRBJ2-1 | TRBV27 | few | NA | TGTGCCAGCAGTTTATCCGGGACTCCCTACAATGAGCAGTTCTTC | CASSLSGTPYNEQFF
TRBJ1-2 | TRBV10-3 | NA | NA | TGTGCCATCAGTGAGCCTGGGGGCTTCAGCTATGGCTACACCTTC | CAISEPGGFSYGYTF
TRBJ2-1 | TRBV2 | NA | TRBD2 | TGTGCCAGCAGTCCTAGAAGCGGGGGGGCCGGAGAGCAGTTCTTC | CASSPRSGGAGEQFF
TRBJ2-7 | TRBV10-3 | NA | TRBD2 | TGTGCCATCAGAAAAAGGGAGGGCGTAACCTACGAGCAGTACTTC | CAIRKREGVTYEQYF
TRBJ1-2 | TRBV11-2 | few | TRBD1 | TGTGCCAGCAGCTTAGCCGGACAGGGGGCGAGGGGCTACACCTTC | CASSLAGQGARGYTF
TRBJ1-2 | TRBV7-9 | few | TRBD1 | TGTGCCAGCAGCTTATTAGGGACAGGGGTAGACGGCTACACCTTC | CASSLLGTGVDGYTF
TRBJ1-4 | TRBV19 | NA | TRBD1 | TGTGCCAGTAGTATAATTCGACAGGGGCGGTCTAATGAAAAACTGTTTTTT | CASSIIRQGRSNEKLFF
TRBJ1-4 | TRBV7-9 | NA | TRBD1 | TGTGCCAGCTCGACAGGGGCGGATGAAAAACTGTTTTTT | CASSTGADEKLFF